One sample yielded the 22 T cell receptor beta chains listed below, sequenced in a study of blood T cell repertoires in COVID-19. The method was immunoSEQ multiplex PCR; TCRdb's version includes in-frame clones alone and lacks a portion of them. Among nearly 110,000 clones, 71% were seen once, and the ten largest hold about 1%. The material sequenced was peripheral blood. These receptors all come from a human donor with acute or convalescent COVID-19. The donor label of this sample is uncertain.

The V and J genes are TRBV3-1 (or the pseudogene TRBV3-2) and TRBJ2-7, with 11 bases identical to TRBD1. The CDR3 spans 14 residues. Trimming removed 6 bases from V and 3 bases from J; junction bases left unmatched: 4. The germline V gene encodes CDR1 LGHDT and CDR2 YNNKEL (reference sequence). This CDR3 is CASRQGQGVYEQYF. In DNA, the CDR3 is TGTGCCAGCAGGCAGGGACAGGGGGTCTACGAGCAGTACTTC.

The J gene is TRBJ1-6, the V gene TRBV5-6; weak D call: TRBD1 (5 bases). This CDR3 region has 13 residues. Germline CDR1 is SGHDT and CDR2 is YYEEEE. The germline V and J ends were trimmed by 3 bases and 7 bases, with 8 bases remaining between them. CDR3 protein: CASSSGGNSPLHF. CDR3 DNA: TGTGCCAGCAGCTCCGGGGGAAATTCACCCCTCCACTTT.

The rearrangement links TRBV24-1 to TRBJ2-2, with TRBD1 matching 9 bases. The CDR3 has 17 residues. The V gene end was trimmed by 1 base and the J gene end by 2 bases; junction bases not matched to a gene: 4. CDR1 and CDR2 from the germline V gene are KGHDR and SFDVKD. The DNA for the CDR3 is TGTGCCACCAGTGATTTACCGGGACAGGGAAACACCGGGGAGCTGTTTTTT. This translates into CATSDLPGQGNTGELFF.

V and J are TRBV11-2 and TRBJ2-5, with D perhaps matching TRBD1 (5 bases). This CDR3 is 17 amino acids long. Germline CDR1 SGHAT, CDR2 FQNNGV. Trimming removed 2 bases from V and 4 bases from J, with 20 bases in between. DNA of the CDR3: TGTGCCAGCAGCTTAAGGGCAGGGTTAACCCTGGGAGAGACCCAGTACTTC. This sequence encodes CASSLRAGLTLGETQYF. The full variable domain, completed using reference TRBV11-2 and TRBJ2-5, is EAGVAQSPRYKIIEKRQSVAFWCNPISGHATLYWYQQILGQGPKLLIQFQNNGVVDDSQLPKDRFSAERLKGVDSTLKIQPAKLEDSAVYLCASSLRAGLTLGETQYFGPGTRLLVL.

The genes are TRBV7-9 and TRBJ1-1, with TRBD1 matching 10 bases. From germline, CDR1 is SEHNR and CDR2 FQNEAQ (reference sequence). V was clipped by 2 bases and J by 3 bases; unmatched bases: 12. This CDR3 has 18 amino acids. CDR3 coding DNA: TGTGCCAGCAGCTTATCGAATTGGGACAGGGGAGGAGACACTGAAGCTTTCTTT. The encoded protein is CASSLSNWDRGGDTEAFF.

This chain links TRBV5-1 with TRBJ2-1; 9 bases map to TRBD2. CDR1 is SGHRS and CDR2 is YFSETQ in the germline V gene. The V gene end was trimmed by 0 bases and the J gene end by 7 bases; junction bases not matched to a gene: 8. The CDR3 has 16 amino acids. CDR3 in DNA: TGCGCCAGCAGCTTGGCTGCGGGGGGGTGGGGGAATGAGCAGTTCTTC. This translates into CASSLAAGGWGNEQFF.

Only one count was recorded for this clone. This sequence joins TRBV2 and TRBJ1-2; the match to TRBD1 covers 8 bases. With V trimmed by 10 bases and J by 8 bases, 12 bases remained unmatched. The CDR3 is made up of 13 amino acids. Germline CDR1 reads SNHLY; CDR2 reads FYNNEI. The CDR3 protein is CAIRTGKTGGYTF. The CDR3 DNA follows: TGTGCCATAAGGACAGGGAAAACGGGAGGCTACACCTTC.

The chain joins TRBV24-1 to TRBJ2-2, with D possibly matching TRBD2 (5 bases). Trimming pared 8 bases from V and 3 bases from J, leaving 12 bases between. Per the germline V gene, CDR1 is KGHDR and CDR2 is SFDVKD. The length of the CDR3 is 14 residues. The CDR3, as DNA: TGTGCCACCAATCCGGGTAGCGACACCGGGGAGCTGTTTTTT. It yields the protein CATNPGSDTGELFF.

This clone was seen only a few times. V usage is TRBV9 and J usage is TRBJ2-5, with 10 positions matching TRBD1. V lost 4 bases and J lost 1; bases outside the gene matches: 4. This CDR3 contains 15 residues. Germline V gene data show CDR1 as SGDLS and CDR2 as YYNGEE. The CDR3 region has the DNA TGTGCCAGCAGCCTAGGGACAGGGGTCCAAGAGACCCAGTACTTC. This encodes CASSLGTGVQETQYF.

CDR3 region: CASSDRGRGETQYF. CDR3 DNA: TGCGCCAGCAGCGACAGGGGGAGAGGAGAGACCCAGTACTTC. The chain has TRBV5-1 and TRBJ2-5; TRBD1 matches 9 bases. The CDR3 contains 14 residues. With 4 bases clipped from V and 4 bases from J, the junction kept 5 bases outside the gene matches. Looked up from germline, CDR1 is SGHRS and CDR2 is YFSETQ.

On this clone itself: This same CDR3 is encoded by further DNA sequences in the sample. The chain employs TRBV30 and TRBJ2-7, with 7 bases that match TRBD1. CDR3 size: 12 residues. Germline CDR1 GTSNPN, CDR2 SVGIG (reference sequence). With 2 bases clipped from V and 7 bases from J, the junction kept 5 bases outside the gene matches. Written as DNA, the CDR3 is TGTGCCTGGAGTAAGGGGGCTGGGGAGCAGTACGTC. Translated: CAWSKGAGEQYV.

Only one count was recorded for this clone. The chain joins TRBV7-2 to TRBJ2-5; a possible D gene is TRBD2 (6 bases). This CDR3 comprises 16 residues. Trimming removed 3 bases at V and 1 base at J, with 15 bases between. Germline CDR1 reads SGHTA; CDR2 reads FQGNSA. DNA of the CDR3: TGTGCCAGCAGCTTTTGGGGCGGGGTGACCCAAGAGACCCAGTACTTC. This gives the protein CASSFWGGVTQETQYF.

CDR3 region: CASSLDLGGQETQYF. Written as DNA, the CDR3 is TGTGCCAGCAGCTTAGACCTGGGAGGTCAAGAGACCCAGTACTTC. The rearrangement links TRBV7-8 to TRBJ2-5, with D maybe TRBD2 (6 bases). This CDR3 has 15 residues. The V and J ends lost 1 base and 2 bases respectively, with 11 bases between them. Germline V gives CDR1 SGHVS, CDR2 FQNEAQ.

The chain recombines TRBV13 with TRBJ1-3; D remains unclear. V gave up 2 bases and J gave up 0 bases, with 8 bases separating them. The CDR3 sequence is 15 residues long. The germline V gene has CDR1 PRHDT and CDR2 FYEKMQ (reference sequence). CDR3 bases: TGTGCCAGCAGCTTACGGGATATCTCTGGAAACACCATATATTTT. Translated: CASSLRDISGNTIYF.

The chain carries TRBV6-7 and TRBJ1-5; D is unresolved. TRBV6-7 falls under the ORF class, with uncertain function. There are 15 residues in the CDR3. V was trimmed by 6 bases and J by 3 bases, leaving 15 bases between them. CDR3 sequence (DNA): TGTGCCAGCAGCCATGAGGGAGAGGCCAATCAGCCCCAGCATTTT. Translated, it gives CASSHEGEANQPQHF.

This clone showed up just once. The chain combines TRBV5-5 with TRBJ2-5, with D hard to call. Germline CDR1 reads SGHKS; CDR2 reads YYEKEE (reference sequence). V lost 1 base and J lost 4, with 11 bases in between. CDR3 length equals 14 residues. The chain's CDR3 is CASSLLALTETQYF. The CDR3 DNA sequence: TGTGCCAGCAGCTTGTTGGCTCTTACAGAGACCCAGTACTTC.

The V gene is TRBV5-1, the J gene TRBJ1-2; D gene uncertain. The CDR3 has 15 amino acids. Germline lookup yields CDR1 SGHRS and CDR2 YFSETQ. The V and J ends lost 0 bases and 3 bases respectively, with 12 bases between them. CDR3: CASSLGRGRDYGYTF. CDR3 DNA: TGCGCCAGCAGCTTGGGTCGGGGTCGGGACTATGGCTACACCTTC.

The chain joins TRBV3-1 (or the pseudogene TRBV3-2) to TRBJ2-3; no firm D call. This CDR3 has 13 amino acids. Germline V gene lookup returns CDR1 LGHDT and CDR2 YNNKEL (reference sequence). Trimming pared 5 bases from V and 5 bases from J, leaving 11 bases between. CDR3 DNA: TGTGCCAGCAGCTCTCCCCCGTTAGATACGCAGTATTTT. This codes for CASSSPPLDTQYF.

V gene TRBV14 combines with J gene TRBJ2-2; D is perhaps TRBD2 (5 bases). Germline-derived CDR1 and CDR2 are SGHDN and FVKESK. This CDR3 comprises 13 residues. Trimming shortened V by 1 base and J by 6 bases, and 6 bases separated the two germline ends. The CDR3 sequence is CASSQVGAGELFF. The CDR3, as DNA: TGTGCCAGCAGCCAAGTCGGGGCCGGGGAGCTGTTTTTT.

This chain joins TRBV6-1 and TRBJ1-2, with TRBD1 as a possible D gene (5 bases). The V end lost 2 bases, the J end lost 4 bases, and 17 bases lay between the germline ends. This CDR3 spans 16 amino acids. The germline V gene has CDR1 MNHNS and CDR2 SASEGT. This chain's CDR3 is CASSEQAGVGSYGYTF. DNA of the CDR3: TGTGCCAGCAGTGAACAGGCGGGGGTCGGTAGCTATGGCTACACCTTC.

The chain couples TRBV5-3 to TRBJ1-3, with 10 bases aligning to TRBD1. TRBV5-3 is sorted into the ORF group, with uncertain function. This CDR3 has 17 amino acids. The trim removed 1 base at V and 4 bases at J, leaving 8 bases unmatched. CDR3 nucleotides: TGTGCCAGAAGCTTGTCAGGCGGGACAGGGGACGGAAACACCATATATTTT. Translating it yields CARSLSGGTGDGNTIYF.

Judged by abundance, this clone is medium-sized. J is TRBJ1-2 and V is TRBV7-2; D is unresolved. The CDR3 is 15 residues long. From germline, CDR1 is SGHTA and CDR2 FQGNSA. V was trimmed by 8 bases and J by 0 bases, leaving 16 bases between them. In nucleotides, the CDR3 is TGTGCCAGCTCCTTGACCCGGAGTACTAACTATGGCTACACCTTC. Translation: CASSLTRSTNYGYTF.